Shown below are 23 T cell receptor beta chains from a single sample sequenced in a study of blood T cell repertoires in COVID-19. Produced via immunoSEQ multiplex PCR; TCRdb's table is partial and in-frame only. The sample contains 250,000 to 300,000 clones, around 92% of which appear only once. Sequencing input: PBMCs or T cells enriched from blood (not recorded which). These receptors were obtained from a woman aged 55-75 years who had recovered from COVID-19.

This clone was counted a few times. The V gene is TRBV10-1, the J gene TRBJ1-2; no reliable D call. V was pared by 0 bases and J by 0 bases, with 8 bases between. Looked up from germline, CDR1 is WNHNN and CDR2 is SYGVQD (reference sequence). The CDR3 has 15 residues. The CDR3 DNA follows: TGCGCCAGCAGTGAGTCATCGAGGTCTAACTATGGCTACACCTTC. Protein: CASSESSRSNYGYTF.

V usage is TRBV27 and J usage is TRBJ1-6, with 9 bases matching TRBD1. CDR3 length: 15 amino acids. The V segment lost 2 bases and the J segment 10 bases; nucleotides outside the gene matches: 6. Per the germline V gene, CDR1 is MNHEY and CDR2 is SMNVEV (reference sequence). Written as DNA, the CDR3 is TGTGCCAGCAGTTTAGGGACAGGGTCAGCCTCACCCCTCCACTTT. Translation: CASSLGTGSASPLHF.

The gene calls are TRBV7-8 and TRBJ1-1; no clear D. CDR3 length: 13 amino acids. Trimming removed 5 bases at V and 7 bases at J, with 14 bases between. Germline V gene data show CDR1 as SGHVS and CDR2 as FQNEAQ. In nucleotides, the CDR3 is TGTGCCAGCAGCCCGGGGAGGGTTTATGAAGCTTTCTTT. Its translation is CASSPGRVYEAFF. Based on the CDR3 plus reference TRBV7-8 and TRBJ1-1, the full variable domain is GAGVSQSPRYKVAKRGQDVALRCDPISGHVSLFWYQQALGQGPEFLTYFQNEAQLDKSGLPSDRFFAERPEGSVSTLKIQRTQQEDSAVYLCASSPGRVYEAFFGQGTRLTVV.

The genes are TRBV3-1 (or the pseudogene TRBV3-2) and TRBJ2-7, with D unresolved. Trimming took off 0 bases at V and 4 bases at J, with 13 bases between the two ends. The CDR3 is 15 amino acids. CDR1 LGHDT and CDR2 YNNKEL come from the germline V gene (reference sequence). The CDR3, as DNA: TGTGCCAGCAGCCAAGAACGTTCCACGGTATACGAGCAGTACTTC. It yields the protein CASSQERSTVYEQYF.

The CDR3 protein is CASREAGTDTQYF. In DNA, the CDR3 is TGCGCCAGCAGAGAGGCGGGCACAGATACGCAGTATTTT. V gene TRBV5-1 combines with J gene TRBJ2-3, with unresolved D. The CDR3 loop spans 13 amino acids. Trimming pared 5 bases from V and 1 base from J, leaving 8 bases between. CDR1 and CDR2 (germline): SGHRS, YFSETQ.

The genes are TRBV2 and TRBJ2-1, with TRBD2 matching 7 bases. The CDR3 length is 14 residues. Germline trimming cut 8 bases from V and 8 bases from J; bases unmatched to any gene: 12. Germline lookup yields CDR1 SNHLY and CDR2 FYNNEI. Written as DNA, the CDR3 is TGTGCCAGCGCAAGTGGGGCGGGAGTTGATGAGCAGTTCTTC. Protein sequence: CASASGAGVDEQFF.

The rearrangement joins TRBV4-1 to TRBJ1-2, with 8 bases aligning to TRBD1. Germline CDR1 is MGHRA and CDR2 is YSYEKL. The CDR3 length is 14 residues. V shed 3 bases and J 5 bases; nucleotides not matched to a gene: 5. CDR3 sequence (DNA): TGCGCCAGCAGCCAGGGTCAGGGGGCGTATGGCTACACCTTC. The encoded protein is CASSQGQGAYGYTF.

This clone is a singleton in its sample. The rearrangement links TRBV27 to TRBJ1-4, with 7 bases that match TRBD1. From germline, CDR1 is MNHEY and CDR2 SMNVEV (reference sequence). J gave up 5 bases and V 11 bases, and 8 bases lay outside the gene matches. The CDR3 is 13 amino acids. This CDR3 reads CAAKGAINEKLFF. DNA of the CDR3: TGTGCCGCGAAGGGGGCCATCAATGAAAAACTGTTTTTT.

The V call is TRBV10-1, the J call TRBJ2-7, with D unclear. Trimming left V 4 bases short and J 3 bases short, with 10 bases between. CDR3 size: 13 residues. Germline V gene sequence: CDR1 WNHNN, CDR2 SYGVQD (reference sequence). CDR3 in amino acids: CASSGAENYEQYF. The DNA for the CDR3 is TGCGCCAGCAGTGGGGCAGAAAACTACGAGCAGTACTTC.

The chain uses TRBV9 and TRBJ1-1, with 11 nucleotides matching TRBD1. This CDR3 comprises 15 residues. Germline V gene lookup returns CDR1 SGDLS and CDR2 YYNGEE. The J segment lost 10 bases and the V segment lost 3 bases, leaving 11 bases of the junction unmatched. In DNA form, the CDR3 reads TGTGCCAGCAGCGCAGGACAGGGGGCCGGAAGGGGAGCTTTCTTT. The encoded protein is CASSAGQGAGRGAFF.

The chain has TRBV3-1 (or the pseudogene TRBV3-2) and TRBJ2-1, with 8 bases fitting TRBD2. The trim removed 3 bases at V and 1 base at J, leaving 5 bases unmatched. Germline V gene data show CDR1 as LGHDT and CDR2 as YNNKEL (reference sequence). This CDR3 is built from 16 residues. CDR3 nucleotide sequence: TGTGCCAGCAGCCAGAGACTAGCGCAATCCTACAATGAGCAGTTCTTC. Translated: CASSQRLAQSYNEQFF.

The chain links TRBV19 to TRBJ2-7; weak D call: TRBD1 (5 bases). Trimming removed 2 bases at V and 6 bases at J, with 17 bases between. This CDR3 is built from 15 residues. In germline, CDR1 is LNHDA, CDR2 SQIVND (reference sequence). The CDR3 protein is CASSIYRTSLREQYF. For the CDR3, the DNA is TGTGCCAGTAGTATATACAGGACGTCCCTCCGCGAGCAGTACTTC.

In regard to this clone: The same CDR3 is also encoded by other DNA sequences in this sample. The chain uses TRBV12-3 or TRBV12-4 and TRBJ1-3, with D hard to call. V dropped 7 bases and J dropped 4 bases, with 8 bases sitting between them. The CDR3 totals 12 residues. The CDR3, as DNA: TGTGCCAGCACCTTATCGGGAAACACCATATATTTT. Protein: CASTLSGNTIYF.

The rearrangement uses TRBV5-1 and TRBJ1-6, with 8 bases lining up with TRBD1. Looked up from germline, CDR1 is SGHRS and CDR2 is YFSETQ. The V and J ends lost 0 bases and 10 bases, in that order; junction bases with no gene match: 6. The CDR3 totals 15 residues. The CDR3 spells CASSLATGEYSPLHF. CDR3 nucleotide sequence: TGCGCCAGCAGCTTGGCGACAGGGGAGTACTCACCCCTCCACTTT.

A remark on this clone: The germline gene is not matched at one end of the junction; a read error may be the cause. The rearrangement joins TRBV6-1 to TRBJ1-6; D might be TRBD1 (5 bases). The germline CDR1 and CDR2 sequences are MNHNS and SASEGT. CDR3 size: 15 residues. The CDR3 coding sequence is TGTGCCAGCAGTGAATTAGGGGTAAGGAATTCACCTCTCCACTTT. Protein sequence: CASSELGVRNSPLHF.

The chain couples TRBV7-3 to TRBJ1-6; the match to TRBD1 covers 10 bases. Germline CDR1 reads SGHTA; CDR2 reads FQGTGA. This CDR3 has 15 residues. Trimming cost V 3 bases and J 10 bases; bases outside gene matches: 6. For the CDR3, the DNA is TGTGCCAGCAGCTTTCTCCGGGACAGGGGATCACCCCTCCACTTT. Protein sequence: CASSFLRDRGSPLHF.

The chain employs TRBV7-9 and TRBJ2-1; 9 nucleotides line up with TRBD2. Germline values: CDR1 SEHNR, CDR2 FQNEAQ (reference sequence). The CDR3 has 15 amino acids. With 7 bases clipped from V and 9 bases from J, the junction kept 13 bases outside the gene matches. The DNA for the CDR3 is TGTGCCAGCACGGGTCTCGGCGGGGGGGTCAGTGAGCAGTTCTTC. Translating gives CASTGLGGGVSEQFF.

CDR3 protein: CASSQAPPPGRDNQPQHF. In DNA, the CDR3 is TGCGCCAGCAGCCAAGCCCCTCCCCCAGGACGGGACAATCAGCCCCAGCATTTT. The chain links TRBV4-1 to TRBJ1-5; D is unclear. Germline V CDR1 and CDR2: MGHRA, YSYEKL. Trimming took off 1 base at V and 3 bases at J, with 19 bases between the two ends. This CDR3 region has 18 residues.

This sequence joins TRBV6-5 and TRBJ1-4; D is unresolved. From germline, CDR1 is MNHEY and CDR2 SVGAGI. The CDR3 sequence is 14 residues long. V was cut by 5 bases and J by 0 bases, with 7 bases left in between. CDR3 DNA: TGTGCCAGCAGTCTCAGTGCAACTAATGAAAAACTGTTTTTT. This encodes CASSLSATNEKLFF.

This clone appeared once. V is TRBV6-5 and J is TRBJ1-2; maybe TRBD1 (6 bases). The ends were cut back, 0 bases at V and 4 bases at J, with 12 bases in the middle. The CDR3 runs 15 residues. From germline, CDR1 is MNHEY and CDR2 SVGAGI. The chain's CDR3 is CASSYSTGVGYGYTF. The CDR3, as DNA: TGTGCCAGCAGTTACTCGACAGGAGTAGGCTATGGCTACACCTTC.

This clone was seen just once. The chain uses TRBV3-1 (or the pseudogene TRBV3-2) and TRBJ1-4; weak D call: TRBD1 (6 bases). The length of the CDR3 is 16 residues. V lost 1 base to trimming and J lost 7 bases, with 16 bases between them. Per the germline V gene, CDR1 is LGHDT and CDR2 is YNNKEL (reference sequence). CDR3 nucleotides: TGTGCCAGCAGCCAAGGAGTGGGGGCGCAGGGTGAAAAACTGTTTTTT. The encoded protein is CASSQGVGAQGEKLFF.

The chain joins TRBV11-2 to TRBJ1-1; D gene ambiguous. Germline values: CDR1 SGHAT, CDR2 FQNNGV. The ends were cut back, 3 bases at V and 3 bases at J, with 5 bases in the middle. This CDR3 is built from 12 residues. CDR3 amino acids: CASSFGDTEAFF. The CDR3 DNA is TGTGCCAGCAGCTTCGGGGACACTGAAGCTTTCTTT.

The rearrangement joins TRBV3-1 (or the pseudogene TRBV3-2) to TRBJ1-5; 7 bases match TRBD1. The CDR3 has 19 amino acids. J was trimmed by 3 bases and V by 1 base; bases with no gene match: 15. Looked up from germline, CDR1 is LGHDT and CDR2 is YNNKEL (reference sequence). The CDR3: CASSQALRQGHGSNQPQHF. CDR3 coding DNA: TGTGCCAGCAGCCAAGCCTTGCGACAGGGACACGGGTCCAATCAGCCCCAGCATTTT.